This T cell receptor beta chain came from a study of blood T cell repertoires in COVID-19. This study enrolled people aged roughly 18 to 89 from around 25 US geographic areas. In assigning cohorts, the study relied on participant-reported clinical history. Two consecutive negative NP/OP PCR tests, clearance, or resolved symptoms defined Cohort 3 recovery. Authors' analysis steps: From reference gene primer amplification, estimates of nucleated cell counts were derived. Repertoires were generated with immunoSEQ multiplex PCR, while TCRdb's copy carries only in-frame clones and drops some. That table furnishes V, J and clone size, whereas the DNA furnished D and trimming. The data contain approximately 230,000 clones, more than 75% of them singletons. The clonotype originates from a man aged 18 to 29 who had recovered from COVID-19. Sequencing input: PBMCs or T cells enriched from blood (not recorded which).

CDR3 loop: CASSRRTGTGGLETQYF. Written as DNA, the CDR3 is TGTGCCAGCAGCCGAAGGACCGGGACAGGGGGCTTGGAGACCCAGTACTTC. The chain carries TRBV28 and TRBJ2-5, with TRBD1 matching over 12 bases. V gave up 6 bases and J gave up 5 bases; unmatched junction bases: 13. CDR1 and CDR2 from the germline V gene are MDHEN and SYDVKM. The CDR3 is made up of 17 amino acids.